A single sample is the source of the 26 T cell receptor beta chains below, sequenced in a study of cytomegalovirus exposure and HLA in healthy donors. Primers: 60 Vbeta forward and 13 Jbeta reverse. Sequencing used immunoSEQ multiplex PCR; TCRdb keeps in-frame clones, though not all of them. The sample lists roughly 100,000 clones, about four fifths seen once, with around 1.3% in the top ten. The sample taken for sequencing was PBMCs. These receptors were taken from a man aged 35 to 55 in good health and CMV-seronegative.

The CDR3 region is CASRAGQAPGHGYTF. CDR3 DNA: TGTGCCAGCAGGGCGGGACAGGCTCCGGGCCATGGCTACACCTTC. The chain recombines TRBV2 with TRBJ1-2; 8 positions match TRBD1. Unmatched junction bases numbered 12, after V lost 6 bases and J lost 6 bases. The V gene's germline CDR1 is SNHLY and CDR2 FYNNEI. The CDR3 runs 15 residues.

Only one count was recorded for this clone. This chain links TRBV4-1 with TRBJ2-7; tentatively, D is TRBD2 (7 bases). The germline V gene encodes CDR1 MGHRA and CDR2 YSYEKL. The V gene lost 4 bases and the J gene lost 3 bases, with 28 bases spanning the gap. This CDR3 spans 19 amino acids. The CDR3 is CASSLRVQGQRDKRYEQYF. CDR3 coding DNA: TGCGCCAGCAGCCTAAGAGTACAGGGTCAGCGGGACAAACGCTACGAGCAGTACTTC.

The chain carries TRBV13 and TRBJ2-5; 8 nucleotides align to TRBD2. The J segment lost 5 bases and the V segment lost 0 bases, leaving 2 bases of the junction unmatched. CDR1 and CDR2 (germline): PRHDT, FYEKMQ (reference sequence). CDR3 length equals 14 residues. CDR3 coding DNA: TGTGCCAGCAGCTTAGGCCGACTAGCGGAGACCCAGTACTTC. It encodes CASSLGRLAETQYF. Full variable domain (rest looked up from reference TRBV13 and TRBJ2-5): AAGVIQSPRHLIKEKRETATLKCYPIPRHDTVYWYQQGPGQDPQFLISFYEKMQSDKGSIPDRFSAQQFSDYHSELNMSSLELGDSALYFCASSLGRLAETQYFGPGTRLLVL.

This chain connects TRBV5-1 to TRBJ2-1; 14 bases are shared with TRBD2. This CDR3 has 18 amino acids. Trimming removed 0 bases from V and 4 bases from J; junction bases left unmatched: 6. The germline V gene encodes CDR1 SGHRS and CDR2 YFSETQ. DNA for the CDR3: TGCGCCAGCAGCTTGGCCGGGACTAGCGGGAGAGTGTACAATGAGCAGTTCTTC. Translation gives CASSLAGTSGRVYNEQFF.

This clone was seen a handful of times. The V and J genes are TRBV7-8 and TRBJ2-3, with 11 nucleotides matching TRBD2. The J segment lost 2 bases and the V segment lost 4 bases, leaving 5 bases of the junction unmatched. The germline CDR1 and CDR2 sequences are SGHVS and FQNEAQ. The CDR3 extends over 16 amino acids. Here the CDR3 reads CASSSPTSGVTDTQYF. The CDR3 DNA follows: TGTGCCAGCAGCTCCCCGACTAGCGGGGTCACAGATACGCAGTATTTT.

The DNA of the CDR3 is TGTGCCAGTGTAGACAGGGGTCAAGAGACCCAGTACTTC. Amino acid sequence: CASVDRGQETQYF. The chain uses TRBV19 and TRBJ2-5, with 8 positions matching TRBD1. The J segment lost 2 bases and the V segment lost 8 bases, leaving 4 bases of the junction unmatched. The CDR3 totals 13 residues. CDR1 is LNHDA and CDR2 is SQIVND in the germline V gene (reference sequence).

This sequence joins TRBV7-9 and TRBJ1-1; D gene uncertain. The CDR3 has 15 amino acids. CDR1 and CDR2 (germline): SEHNR, FQNEAQ (reference sequence). Trimming cost V 5 bases and J 5 bases, with 18 bases left between them. DNA for the CDR3: TGTGCCAGCAGCCCTCTCTTGCGTGGCAGGACTGAAGCTTTCTTT. It yields the protein CASSPLLRGRTEAFF.

The V and J genes are TRBV28 and TRBJ1-1; D is possibly TRBD1 (5 bases). With 8 bases removed from V and 3 bases from J, the gap between germline ends came to 13 bases. The germline V gene has CDR1 MDHEN and CDR2 SYDVKM. The CDR3 covers 13 residues. CDR3: CASLNGGYTEAFF. In nucleotides, the CDR3 is TGTGCCAGCCTTAACGGGGGTTACACTGAAGCTTTCTTT.

The chain couples TRBV10-2 to TRBJ2-1, with a tentative D call TRBD2 (5 bases). The CDR3 contains 15 residues. The germline V and J ends were trimmed by 1 base and 8 bases, with 15 bases remaining between them. Germline CDR1 WSHSY, CDR2 SAAADI. The DNA for the CDR3 is TGCGCCAGCAGTGAGTACTACCGGGGTGGGGATGAGCAGTTCTTC. It specifies CASSEYYRGGDEQFF.

The chain carries TRBV25-1 and TRBJ2-7, with 10 bases fitting TRBD2. The CDR3 is made up of 14 amino acids. Per the germline V gene, CDR1 is MGHDK and CDR2 is SYGVNS. After removal of 5 bases from V and 4 bases from J, the junction contained 5 bases not matched to a gene. The CDR3 coding sequence is TGTGCCAGCAGTCGGGGACTAGCGCCTTACGAGCAGTACTTC. This translates into CASSRGLAPYEQYF.

The count of this clone is one. The chain has TRBV2 and TRBJ2-5; 9 positions agree with TRBD2. The germline gives CDR1 SNHLY, CDR2 FYNNEI. V trimming: 8 bases; J trimming: 4 bases; junction bases outside the gene matches: 8. CDR3 length: 14 amino acids. The CDR3 nucleotides are TGTGCCAGCGTGGCTAGCGGGGAAGGAGAGACCCAGTACTTC. Protein product: CASVASGEGETQYF.

The CDR3 sequence is CASTQGRGNQPQHF. CDR3 nucleotide sequence: TGTGCCAGCACACAGGGGAGAGGCAATCAGCCCCAGCATTTT. The chain is built from TRBV2 and TRBJ1-5; 7 nucleotides align to TRBD1. V trimming: 7 bases; J trimming: 2 bases; junction bases outside the gene matches: 5. The germline CDR1 and CDR2 sequences are SNHLY and FYNNEI. The CDR3 sequence is 14 residues long.

The sample holds one count of this clone. The gene calls are TRBV7-6 and TRBJ1-2; D is perhaps TRBD1 (5 bases). Germline loops: CDR1 SGHVS, CDR2 FNYEAQ. This CDR3 is built from 14 residues. V lost 5 bases, J lost 3 bases, and 13 bases lay in between. Here the CDR3 DNA reads TGTGCCAGCAGCCCTCATGGGGGGGACTATGGCTACACCTTC. Amino acid sequence: CASSPHGGDYGYTF.

Only a few counts were recorded for this clone. The chain employs TRBV28 and TRBJ1-2; 8 positions match TRBD1. Germline assignment: CDR1 MDHEN and CDR2 SYDVKM. With 4 bases clipped from V and 3 bases from J, the junction kept 7 bases outside the gene matches. The CDR3 has 15 residues. The DNA for the CDR3 is TGTGCCAGCAGTTCCTCGGACAGGGTTTACTATGGCTACACCTTC. Amino acids: CASSSSDRVYYGYTF.

In this sample, this clone turned up a few times. The J gene is TRBJ2-1, the V gene TRBV27; the match to TRBD2 covers 8 bases. CDR3 length: 16 residues. Trimming removed 6 bases from V and 6 bases from J; junction bases left unmatched: 13. Germline-derived CDR1 and CDR2 are MNHEY and SMNVEV (reference sequence). CDR3 sequence: CASSRFLAGGPNEQFF. In nucleotides, the CDR3 is TGTGCCAGCAGCCGCTTCCTCGCGGGAGGCCCCAATGAGCAGTTCTTC.

This clone has a single count. The chain carries TRBV2 and TRBJ2-1; 7 bases line up with TRBD2. With 6 bases clipped from V and 9 bases from J, the junction kept 14 bases outside the gene matches. The germline V gene has CDR1 SNHLY and CDR2 FYNNEI. The CDR3 is made up of 15 amino acids. The DNA for the CDR3 is TGTGCCAGCAGCGAACCGGGACTACTAAGGGGTGAGCAGTTCTTC. As protein: CASSEPGLLRGEQFF.

The genes are TRBV27 and TRBJ1-1; TRBD1 agrees at 8 bases. J was trimmed by 1 base and V by 0 bases; bases with no gene match: 7. The CDR3 covers 17 residues. Per germline, CDR1 MNHEY and CDR2 SMNVEV (reference sequence). The CDR3 reads CASSLSRQGLGNTEAFF. The DNA of the CDR3 is TGTGCCAGCAGTTTATCCCGACAGGGGTTGGGGAACACTGAAGCTTTCTTT.

The CDR3, as DNA: TGTGCCAGCAGCCCCATGAGCGGCGCCGACGAGCAGTACTTC. Its translation is CASSPMSGADEQYF. The chain employs TRBV6-5 and TRBJ2-7; tentative D call: TRBD2 (5 bases). CDR3 size: 14 residues. The germline CDR1 and CDR2 sequences are MNHEY and SVGAGI. V lost 6 bases and J 5 bases, leaving 17 bases between the germline ends.

The chain links TRBV5-1 to TRBJ1-1, with 8 bases matching TRBD1. Germline lookup yields CDR1 SGHRS and CDR2 YFSETQ. V lost 2 bases to trimming and J lost 3 bases; unmatched junction nucleotides: 3. The CDR3 contains 14 residues. CDR3 sequence (DNA): TGCGCCAGCAGCTTACAGGGGGGGCACACTGAAGCTTTCTTT. The encoded protein is CASSLQGGHTEAFF. The variable domain in full, completed from reference TRBV5-1 and TRBJ1-1, reads KAGVTQTPRYLIKTRGQQVTLSCSPISGHRSVSWYQQTPGQGLQFLFEYFSETQRNKGNFPGRFSGRQFSNSRSEMNVSTLELGDSALYLCASSLQGGHTEAFFGQGTRLTVV.

The chain has TRBV28 and TRBJ2-5; D uncertain. Trimming pared 2 bases from V and 5 bases from J, leaving 3 bases between. The germline CDR1 and CDR2 sequences are MDHEN and SYDVKM. CDR3 length equals 11 residues. CDR3 bases: TGTGCCAGCAGTTTACTCGAGACCCAGTACTTC. It translates to CASSLLETQYF.

The rearrangement links TRBV29-1 to TRBJ2-7; 8 nucleotides match TRBD2. The V and J ends lost 4 bases and 5 bases, in that order; junction bases with no gene match: 7. The V gene's germline CDR1 is SQVTM and CDR2 ANQGSEA. The CDR3 is made up of 13 amino acids. The CDR3 reads CSVAGGAWNEQYF. The CDR3 DNA sequence: TGCAGCGTTGCCGGGGGGGCTTGGAACGAGCAGTACTTC.

The rearrangement links TRBV4-3 to TRBJ2-7; a possible D gene is TRBD2 (7 bases). V was trimmed by 1 base and J by 4 bases, leaving 14 bases between them. In germline, CDR1 is LGHNA, CDR2 YSLEER. The CDR3 covers 15 residues. This chain's CDR3 is CASSQGGGGRYEQYF. DNA of the CDR3: TGCGCCAGCAGCCAAGGGGGAGGGGGAAGGTACGAGCAGTACTTC.

A remark on this clone: A read error may produce the germline difference seen at one junction end. This chain connects TRBV7-7 to TRBJ2-3; 7 nucleotides align to TRBD1. This CDR3 has 15 amino acids. Germline V gene data show CDR1 as SSHAT and CDR2 as FNYEAQ (reference sequence). The CDR3 loop is CASSSGTADTDTQYF. CDR3 nucleotide sequence: TGTGCTAGCAGCTCCGGGACAGCTGACACAGATACGCAGTATTTT.

As regards this clone: Because the CDR3's place on the DNA is in doubt, the DNA is left out and the CDR3 is given as listed by TCRdb. The chain recombines TRBV28 with TRBJ2-5; TRBD1, the table's D call, lacks a check against the DNA. Germline CDR1 MDHEN, CDR2 SYDVKM. The CDR3 spans 16 residues, counting both ends. CDR3 region: CASSTSDRGFVETQYF.

This clone has more than one count but fewer than ten. The chain employs TRBV6-5 and TRBJ2-7; the match to TRBD2 covers 10 bases. Germline V gives CDR1 MNHEY, CDR2 SVGAGI. CDR3 length: 15 amino acids. Unmatched junction bases numbered 2, after V lost 0 bases and J lost 3 bases. CDR3 in DNA: TGTGCCAGCAGTTACTCTCCTAGCGGGAGCTACGAGCAGTACTTC. Its protein product is CASSYSPSGSYEQYF.

The chain uses TRBV25-1 and TRBJ1-1; maybe TRBD1 (5 bases). Germline V gene data show CDR1 as MGHDK and CDR2 as SYGVNS. CDR3 length: 12 residues. Trimming took 5 bases from V and 11 from J, leaving 15 bases between them. For the CDR3, the DNA is TGTGCCAGCAGTAGTGGGGGGGTAGTGGCTTTCTTT. Encoded protein: CASSSGGVVAFF.